The sequence of this T cell receptor (beta chain) was determined in a study of identifying expanded T cells in peripheral blood. Points from the study as a whole: About 1.2 clones differed between technical replicates, versus roughly 17 and 20 over time. Clone count variance between approximately two-week samples rose with total template count.

During the collection period, no donor immune events like infections were recorded. Germline V lookup: CDR1 ENHRY, CDR2 SYGVKD. This CDR3 region has 13 residues. The V gene end was trimmed by 8 bases and the J gene end by 7 bases; junction bases not matched to a gene: 6. Comments on this clone: Its antigen is not known.

Sequencing used immunoSEQ multiplex PCR; TCRdb keeps in-frame clones, though not all of them. This table has around 95,000 clones, approximately 88% appearing once. The chain recombines TRBV10-3 with TRBJ2-1, with TRBD2 identical over 9 bases. The specimen was blood. This TCR was recovered from a person aged 18 to 75 in good health. As DNA, the CDR3 is TGTGCCATCGGGCGGGGGGGCGAAAATGAGCAGTTCTTC. Protein product: CAIGRGGENEQFF.